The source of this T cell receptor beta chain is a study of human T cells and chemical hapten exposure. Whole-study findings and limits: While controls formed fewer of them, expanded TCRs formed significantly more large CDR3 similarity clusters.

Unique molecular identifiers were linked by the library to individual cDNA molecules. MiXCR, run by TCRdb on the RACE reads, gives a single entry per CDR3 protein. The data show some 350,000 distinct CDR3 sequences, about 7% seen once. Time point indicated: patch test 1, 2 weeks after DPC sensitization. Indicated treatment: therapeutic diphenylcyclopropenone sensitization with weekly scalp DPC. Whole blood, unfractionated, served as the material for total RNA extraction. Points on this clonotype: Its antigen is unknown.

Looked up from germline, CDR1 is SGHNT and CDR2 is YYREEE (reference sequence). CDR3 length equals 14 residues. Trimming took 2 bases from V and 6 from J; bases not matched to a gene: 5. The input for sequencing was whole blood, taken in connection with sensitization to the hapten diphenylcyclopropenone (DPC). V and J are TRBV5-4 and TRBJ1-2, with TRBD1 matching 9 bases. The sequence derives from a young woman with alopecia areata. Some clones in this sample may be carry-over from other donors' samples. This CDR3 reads CASSFETGGDGYTF. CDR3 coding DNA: TGTGCCAGCAGCTTTGAGACAGGGGGAGATGGCTACACCTTC.